This entry lists 22 T cell receptor beta chains sequenced from one sample in a study of T cells in localized non-small cell lung cancer. TCRdb's table, derived via immunoSEQ multiplex PCR, lists solely in-frame clones and lacks some. The repertoire has over a thousand clones, roughly two fifths of them found once; the top ten carry about 20%. Sequenced material: normal lung tissue next to the tumor, taken before any cancer treatment. The receptors stem from a woman aged 40-69 years with stage I lung adenocarcinoma.

A few counts support this clone. This sequence joins TRBV4-1 and TRBJ1-6; D might be TRBD1 (5 bases). CDR1 is MGHRA and CDR2 is YSYEKL in the germline V gene. Trimming removed 0 bases at V and 7 bases at J, with 13 bases between. This CDR3 has 16 amino acids. The CDR3 protein is CASSQDVSRVNSPLHF. CDR3 nucleotides: TGCGCCAGCAGCCAAGATGTAAGCAGGGTCAATTCACCCCTCCACTTT.

The chain carries TRBV1 and TRBJ2-1. TRBV1 is listed as a pseudogene. The CDR3 has 14 amino acids. The CDR3 is CASSQAGLGNEQFF. CDR3 bases: TGCGCCAGCAGCCAAGCCGGGCTCGGCAATGAGCAGTTCTTC.

In its sample, this clone was seen once. The chain links TRBV28 to TRBJ1-5, with D unresolved. Trimming pared 2 bases from V and 7 bases from J, leaving 9 bases between. The CDR3 consists of 13 residues. Per germline, CDR1 MDHEN and CDR2 SYDVKM. CDR3 bases: TGTGCCAGCAGTTTAGAGGGCCAGCAGCCCCAGCATTTT. Its protein is CASSLEGQQPQHF.

This chain connects TRBV9 to TRBJ2-1; 7 positions agree with TRBD2. The length of the CDR3 is 15 residues. V shed 3 bases and J 4 bases; nucleotides not matched to a gene: 7. CDR1 SGDLS and CDR2 YYNGEE come from the germline V gene. The CDR3 reads CASSARGDQYNEQFF. CDR3 nucleotides: TGTGCCAGCAGCGCCCGGGGGGACCAATACAATGAGCAGTTCTTC.

This clone was counted only a few times. The chain links TRBV9 to TRBJ2-5, with 8 nucleotides matching TRBD2. Germline V lookup: CDR1 SGDLS, CDR2 YYNGEE. This CDR3 has 14 residues. V was clipped by 4 bases and J by 4 bases; unmatched bases: 6. The CDR3 loop reads CASSPPAGGETQYF. The CDR3 region has the DNA TGTGCCAGCAGCCCTCCCGCGGGAGGAGAGACCCAGTACTTC.

This clone was counted only a few times. This chain uses TRBV19 with TRBJ2-1; 10 positions agree with TRBD2. After removal of 2 bases from V and 8 bases from J, the junction contained 6 bases not matched to a gene. CDR1 and CDR2 (germline): LNHDA, SQIVND (reference sequence). The CDR3 extends over 15 amino acids. CDR3 residues: CASSITSGRAHEQFF. CDR3 DNA sequence: TGTGCCAGTAGTATAACCAGCGGGAGGGCCCATGAGCAGTTCTTC.

The V gene is TRBV2, the J gene TRBJ2-7, with D maybe TRBD2 (5 bases). Trimming removed 6 bases at V and 5 bases at J, with 20 bases between. The CDR3 extends over 15 amino acids. Germline V gives CDR1 SNHLY, CDR2 FYNNEI. The CDR3 region has the DNA TGTGCCAGCAGCTTCCAGGAGGATTTAAGGGACGAGCAGTACTTC. Protein: CASSFQEDLRDEQYF.

This sequence joins TRBV28 and TRBJ1-2; 9 bases agree with TRBD1. Germline V lookup: CDR1 MDHEN, CDR2 SYDVKM. J was trimmed by 4 bases and V by 3 bases; bases with no gene match: 3. This CDR3 region has 14 residues. CDR3 region: CASSLGTGIYGYTF. CDR3 nucleotide sequence: TGTGCCAGCAGTTTGGGGACAGGGATCTATGGCTACACCTTC.

This chain uses TRBV28 with TRBJ1-4; possibly TRBD1 for D (5 bases). CDR3 length: 15 residues. Germline CDR1 reads MDHEN; CDR2 reads SYDVKM. V was trimmed by 5 bases and J by 4 bases, leaving 14 bases between them. CDR3 nucleotides: TGTGCCAGCAGTACACAGACAGTAGTTAATGAAAAACTGTTTTTT. Its translation: CASSTQTVVNEKLFF.

This clone was picked up a small number of times. The rearrangement links TRBV12-5 to TRBJ2-1; tentatively, D is TRBD1 (6 bases). CDR1 and CDR2 from the germline V gene are LGHNT and FRNRAP. This CDR3 is built from 11 residues. Trimming removed 5 bases at V and 7 bases at J, with 6 bases between. CDR3 region: CASGRGNEQFF. The CDR3 DNA follows: TGTGCTAGTGGTAGGGGGAATGAGCAGTTCTTC.

V is TRBV18 and J is TRBJ1-1, with D unclear. The V and J ends lost 6 bases and 3 bases respectively, with 8 bases between them. The CDR3 extends over 12 amino acids. Germline lookup yields CDR1 KGHSH and CDR2 LQKENI. CDR3 loop: CASSPQHTEAFF. In DNA form, the CDR3 reads TGTGCCAGCTCGCCTCAGCACACTGAAGCTTTCTTT.

V is TRBV19 and J is TRBJ1-2; a possible D gene is TRBD1 (6 bases). The length of the CDR3 is 13 residues. Germline CDR1 reads LNHDA; CDR2 reads SQIVND (reference sequence). Trimming cost V 8 bases and J 4 bases, with 14 bases left between them. CDR3 in amino acids: CASGAGASYGYTF. The DNA for the CDR3 is TGTGCCAGTGGAGCAGGGGCTAGCTATGGCTACACCTTC.

The chain is built from TRBV6-8 and TRBJ1-1; 7 positions agree with TRBD1. The CDR3 is made up of 16 amino acids. The V gene's germline CDR1 is MNHGY and CDR2 SAAAGT. Trimming took 0 bases from V and 2 from J; bases not matched to a gene: 6. The CDR3 protein is CASSYSVGTVNTEAFF. The CDR3, as DNA: TGTGCCAGCAGTTACTCGGTAGGGACAGTTAACACTGAAGCTTTCTTT.

This clone was recorded a few times. The CDR3 loop is CASRELWDTLSGNTIYF. Written as DNA, the CDR3 is TGTGCCAGCAGGGAGTTATGGGACACCCTCTCTGGAAACACCATATATTTT. The chain has TRBV10-3 and TRBJ1-3; a possible D gene is TRBD1 (6 bases). The CDR3 runs to 17 residues. Germline V CDR1 and CDR2: ENHRY, SYGVKD. The V end was cut by 10 bases, the J end by 0 bases, with 22 bases between.

This clone is deemed medium-sized. The rearrangement joins TRBV11-3 to TRBJ1-3, with D possibly matching TRBD1 (5 bases). This CDR3 contains 14 residues. Germline CDR1 reads SGHNT; CDR2 reads YENEEA. Trimming stripped 4 bases from V and 6 bases from J, with 13 bases between. The CDR3 sequence: CASSSLDSQNTIYF. CDR3 sequence (DNA): TGTGCCAGCAGCTCGCTTGACAGCCAAAACACCATATATTTT. The full variable domain, rest sourced from reference TRBV11-3 and TRBJ1-3, is EAGVVQSPRYKIIEKKQPVAFWCNPISGHNTLYWYLQNLGQGPELLIRYENEEAVDDSQLPKDRFSAERLKGVDSTLKIQPAELGDSAVYLCASSSLDSQNTIYFGEGSWLTVV.

The chain couples TRBV30 to TRBJ2-7; 8 bases match TRBD1. Germline loops: CDR1 GTSNPN, CDR2 SVGIG (reference sequence). The V segment lost 3 bases and the J segment 3 bases; nucleotides outside the gene matches: 1. The CDR3 is 12 residues long. The chain's CDR3 is CAWSGQGYEQYF. The CDR3 DNA is TGTGCCTGGAGCGGACAGGGCTACGAGCAGTACTTC.

The genes are TRBV19 and TRBJ1-4, with TRBD1 matching over 9 bases. This CDR3 has 17 residues. The V gene's germline CDR1 is LNHDA and CDR2 SQIVND (reference sequence). The V gene end was trimmed by 2 bases and the J gene end by 3 bases; junction bases not matched to a gene: 7. CDR3 region: CASSISEQGAANEKLFF. In DNA, the CDR3 is TGTGCCAGTAGTATATCAGAACAGGGGGCCGCTAATGAAAAACTGTTTTTT.

The chain carries TRBV19 and TRBJ1-6; 8 bases map to TRBD1. Germline loops: CDR1 LNHDA, CDR2 SQIVND (reference sequence). The CDR3 extends over 16 amino acids. The V gene end was trimmed by 5 bases and the J gene end by 6 bases; junction bases not matched to a gene: 9. DNA of the CDR3: TGTGCCAGTAGTCCGGGACACAGGGGGGGTAATTCACCCCTCCACTTT. It is translated as CASSPGHRGGNSPLHF.

The chain couples TRBV28 to TRBJ2-7, with 13 bases identical to TRBD2. The CDR3 extends over 14 amino acids. Germline V gives CDR1 MDHEN, CDR2 SYDVKM. V lost 7 bases to trimming and J lost 2 bases; unmatched junction nucleotides: 2. The CDR3 bases are TGTGCCAGCAAAGGACTAGCGGGAGCCTACGAGCAGTACTTC. Its protein is CASKGLAGAYEQYF.

Only a few counts were recorded for this clone. The chain links TRBV11-3 to TRBJ2-1, with 8 bases identical to TRBD1. The J segment lost 6 bases and the V segment lost 0 bases, leaving 7 bases of the junction unmatched. Germline-derived CDR1 and CDR2 are SGHNT and YENEEA. This CDR3 is built from 16 residues. CDR3 region: CASSLDGQGPVNEQFF. CDR3 coding DNA: TGTGCCAGCAGCTTAGATGGACAGGGTCCAGTCAATGAGCAGTTCTTC. Using reference TRBV11-3 and TRBJ2-1 for the parts outside the CDR3, the full variable domain is EAGVVQSPRYKIIEKKQPVAFWCNPISGHNTLYWYLQNLGQGPELLIRYENEEAVDDSQLPKDRFSAERLKGVDSTLKIQPAELGDSAVYLCASSLDGQGPVNEQFFGPGTRLTVL.

This clone was counted between two and nine times. In nucleotides, the CDR3 is TGTGCCAGCGAGCGTCGTGGGCAGGGGGCCCACGAGCAGTACTTC. Protein product: CASERRGQGAHEQYF. The chain carries TRBV6-8 and TRBJ2-7, with 8 bases fitting TRBD1. The germline CDR1 and CDR2 sequences are MNHGY and SAAAGT. CDR3 length: 15 amino acids. Unmatched junction bases numbered 14, after V lost 8 bases and J lost 5 bases.

The V and J genes are TRBV18 and TRBJ2-3; perhaps TRBD2 as D (6 bases). CDR3 length: 15 amino acids. The germline V gene has CDR1 KGHSH and CDR2 LQKENI. V was trimmed by 3 bases and J by 2 bases, leaving 12 bases between them. In nucleotides, the CDR3 is TGTGCCAGCTCACCGGAGGGGCGTTACACAGATACGCAGTATTTT. Amino acid sequence: CASSPEGRYTDTQYF.